The rows below give T cell receptor beta chains drawn from one sample of a study of post-analysis software for immune sequencing data. TCRdb re-derived calls from the PCR reads in MiXCR, one entry per CDR3 protein. The table lists about 170,000 distinct CDR3 sequences, roughly 30% of them singletons. The sample comprised blood. All receptors come from a girl aged 10-17 years with multiple sclerosis. Both conserved end residues are part of each CDR3. D genes are given only for firm matches. Some rows mark clone size as missing; the rest say once, few, many or name a class of expanded clone.

V,size,D,J,DNA,CDR3
TRBV28,.,.,TRBJ1-1,TGTGCCAGCAGTTTTGCAGGGGTAGAAGTGGCTTTCTTT,CASSFAGVEVAFF
TRBV12-3/TRBV12-4,many,.,TRBJ2-1,TGTGCCAGCAGTTTAGCCCGAGCTGACGGCAGCGGGCAGTTCTTC,CASSLARADGSGQFF
TRBV27,few,.,TRBJ1-3,TGTGCCAGCCGAGCGGGAGTGAGAGGAAACACCATATATTTT,CASRAGVRGNTIYF
TRBV12-3/TRBV12-4,many,.,TRBJ2-1,TGTGCCAGCAGTTTGAGCGGGCCCAGCTCCTACAATGAGCAGTTCTTC,CASSLSGPSSYNEQFF
TRBV20-1,.,.,TRBJ2-5,TGCGGTGTGGTGGACCCTCAAAGGATGAGGGAGCAGTACTTC,CGVVDPQRMREQYF
TRBV20-1,.,TRBD2,TRBJ2-3,TGCAGTGCTGAGGGGACGGGGGGGGCAACAGATACGCAGTATTTT,CSAEGTGGATDTQYF
TRBV5-5,.,.,TRBJ1-1,TGTGCCAGCAGCTTGGGGCGCAAGAACACTGAAGCTTTCTTT,CASSLGRKNTEAFF
TRBV10-3,.,.,TRBJ1-1,TGTGCCATCAGTGAGTCGGGCCAGAGTGAAGCTTTCTTT,CAISESGQSEAFF
TRBV7-6,.,TRBD2,TRBJ2-2,TGTGCCAGCAGCCGCGAATTGCGAGGCGGGAGGGCCGAGGAGCTGTTTTTT,CASSRELRGGRAEELFF
TRBV18,.,.,TRBJ1-1,TGTGCCAGCTCCCCAACCGAGGAGGGCAGTGAAGCTTTCTTT,CASSPTEEGSEAFF
TRBV7-6,many,TRBD2,TRBJ2-7,TGTGCCAGCAGCTTAGGACCCCCGGGAGGGACCCACGAGCAGTACTTC,CASSLGPPGGTHEQYF
TRBV24-1,.,TRBD2,TRBJ2-1,TGTGCCACCGGCAGTCCTCCGGGGGGCAATGAGCAGTTCTTC,CATGSPPGGNEQFF
TRBV3-1,many,TRBD2,TRBJ2-1,TGTGCCAGCACCTACTCAGCAGTAGCGGGAGGGCCAGGCGGTGAGCAGTTCTTC,CASTYSAVAGGPGGEQFF
TRBV28,many,TRBD1,TRBJ2-1,TGTGCCAGCACCATCCGGGACAGGGCGATCGTGGAGCAGTTCTTC,CASTIRDRAIVEQFF
TRBV5-1,few,TRBD1,TRBJ1-2,TGCGCCAGCAGCGGAGGGACAGACTATGGCTACACCTTC,CASSGGTDYGYTF
TRBV6-5,few,TRBD2,TRBJ2-5,TGTGCCAGCAGTTACTCTAGCGGGAGCGTAACGGTGGAGCTACAAGAGACCCAGTACTTC,CASSYSSGSVTVELQETQYF
TRBV27,many,.,TRBJ2-1,TGTGCCAGCAGTTATTGGGACGCCCCCTACAATGAGCAGTTCTTC,CASSYWDAPYNEQFF
TRBV5-1,.,.,TRBJ2-1,TGCGCCAGCAGCACCCCCAGGGCGAGCTCCTACAATGAGCAGTTCTTC,CASSTPRASSYNEQFF
TRBV6-2/TRBV6-3,many,.,TRBJ2-7,TGTGCCAGCAGTATGACACCTTACGAGCAGTACTTC,CASSMTPYEQYF
TRBV7-9,few,.,TRBJ1-1,TGTGCCAGCAGCCAACGACAGTCGAACACTGAAGCTTTCTTT,CASSQRQSNTEAFF
TRBV9,.,.,TRBJ1-1,TGTGCCAGCACCTCCGGGACAGAAGCTTTCTTT,CASTSGTEAFF
TRBV12-5,.,.,TRBJ1-2,TGTGCTAGTGGTTTGGTACTGGCCAGGGGAAATTTCTTTGGCTACACCTTC,CASGLVLARGNFFGYTF
TRBV11-2,.,TRBD2,TRBJ2-7,TGTGCCAGCCTACGGGGAGCGGGAGAGGTCCACGAGCAGTACTTC,CASLRGAGEVHEQYF
TRBV2,few,.,TRBJ2-7,TGTGCCAGCAGTGAAGTGCCAGCCGAGCAGTACTTC,CASSEVPAEQYF
TRBV29-1,few,.,TRBJ1-1,TGCAGCGTTGCACTGAACACTGAATTGGCTTTCTTT,CSVALNTELAFF